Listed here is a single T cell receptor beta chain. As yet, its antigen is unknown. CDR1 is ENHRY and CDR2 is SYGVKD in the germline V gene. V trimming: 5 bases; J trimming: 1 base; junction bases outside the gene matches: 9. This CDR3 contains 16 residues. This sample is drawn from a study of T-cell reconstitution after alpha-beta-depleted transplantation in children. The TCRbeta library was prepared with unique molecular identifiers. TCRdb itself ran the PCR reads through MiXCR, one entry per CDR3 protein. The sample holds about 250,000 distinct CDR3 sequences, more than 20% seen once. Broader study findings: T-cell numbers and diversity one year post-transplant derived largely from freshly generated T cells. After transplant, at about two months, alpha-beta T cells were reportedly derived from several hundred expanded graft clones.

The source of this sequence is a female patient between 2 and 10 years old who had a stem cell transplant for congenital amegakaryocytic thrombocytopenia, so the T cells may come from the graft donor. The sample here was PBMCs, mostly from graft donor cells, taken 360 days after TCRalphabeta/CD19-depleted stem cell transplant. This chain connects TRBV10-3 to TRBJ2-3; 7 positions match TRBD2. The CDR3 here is CAISKGTTGGTDTQYF. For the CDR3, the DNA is TGTGCCATCAGTAAAGGGACTACCGGGGGCACAGATACGCAGTATTTT.